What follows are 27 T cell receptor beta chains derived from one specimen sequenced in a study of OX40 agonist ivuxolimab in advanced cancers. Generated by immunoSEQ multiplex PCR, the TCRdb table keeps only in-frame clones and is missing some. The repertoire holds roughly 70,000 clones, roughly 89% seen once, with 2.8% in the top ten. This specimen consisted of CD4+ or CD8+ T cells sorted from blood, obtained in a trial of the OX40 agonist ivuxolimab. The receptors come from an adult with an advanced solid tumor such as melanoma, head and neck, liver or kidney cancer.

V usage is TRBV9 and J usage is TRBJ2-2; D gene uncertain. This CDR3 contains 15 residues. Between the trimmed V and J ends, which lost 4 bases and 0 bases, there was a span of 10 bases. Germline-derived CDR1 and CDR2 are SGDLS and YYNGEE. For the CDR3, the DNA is TGTGCCAGCAGCCCGCGTGGGGCGAACACCGGGGAGCTGTTTTTT. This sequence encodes CASSPRGANTGELFF. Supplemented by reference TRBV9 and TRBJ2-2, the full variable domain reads DSGVTQTPKHLITATGQRVTLRCSPRSGDLSVYWYQQSLDQGLQFLIQYYNGEERAKGNILERFSAQQFPDLHSELNLSSLELGDSALYFCASSPRGANTGELFFGEGSRLTVL.

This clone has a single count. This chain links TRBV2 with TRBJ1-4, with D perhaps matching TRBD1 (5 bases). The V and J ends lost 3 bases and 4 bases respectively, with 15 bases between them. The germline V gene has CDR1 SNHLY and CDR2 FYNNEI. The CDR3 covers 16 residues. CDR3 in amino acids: CASSDRSPGLNEKLFF. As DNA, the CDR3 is TGTGCCAGCAGTGATAGGTCGCCAGGGCTTAATGAAAAACTGTTTTTT.

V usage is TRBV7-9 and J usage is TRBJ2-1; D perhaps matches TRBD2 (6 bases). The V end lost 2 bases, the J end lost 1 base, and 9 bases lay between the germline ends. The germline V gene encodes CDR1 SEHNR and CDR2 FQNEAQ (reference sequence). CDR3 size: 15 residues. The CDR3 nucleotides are TGTGCCAGCAGCTTACTAGCGACATCCTACAATGAGCAGTTCTTC. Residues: CASSLLATSYNEQFF.

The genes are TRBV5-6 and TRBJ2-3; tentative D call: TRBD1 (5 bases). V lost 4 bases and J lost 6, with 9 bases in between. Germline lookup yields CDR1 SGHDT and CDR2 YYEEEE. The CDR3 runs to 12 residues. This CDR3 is CASSLNRDTQYF. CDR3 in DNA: TGTGCCAGCAGCCTGAACAGGGATACGCAGTATTTT.

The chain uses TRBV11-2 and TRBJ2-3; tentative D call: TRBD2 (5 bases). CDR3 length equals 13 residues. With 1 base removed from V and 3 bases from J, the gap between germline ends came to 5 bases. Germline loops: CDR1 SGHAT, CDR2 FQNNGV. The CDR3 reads CASSLAGTDTQYF. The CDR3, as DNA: TGTGCCAGCAGCTTAGCGGGGACAGATACGCAGTATTTT.

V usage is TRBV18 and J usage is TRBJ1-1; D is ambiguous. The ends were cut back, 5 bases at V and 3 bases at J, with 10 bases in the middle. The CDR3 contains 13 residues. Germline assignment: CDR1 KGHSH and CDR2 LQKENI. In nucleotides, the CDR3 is TGTGCCAGCTCATCCACACTTTACACTGAAGCTTTCTTT. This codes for CASSSTLYTEAFF.

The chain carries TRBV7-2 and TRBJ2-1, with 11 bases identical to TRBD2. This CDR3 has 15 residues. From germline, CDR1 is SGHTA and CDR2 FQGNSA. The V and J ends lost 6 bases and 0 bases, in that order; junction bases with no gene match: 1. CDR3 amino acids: CASRLAGGSYNEQFF. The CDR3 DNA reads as TGTGCCAGCAGGCTAGCGGGAGGCTCCTACAATGAGCAGTTCTTC.

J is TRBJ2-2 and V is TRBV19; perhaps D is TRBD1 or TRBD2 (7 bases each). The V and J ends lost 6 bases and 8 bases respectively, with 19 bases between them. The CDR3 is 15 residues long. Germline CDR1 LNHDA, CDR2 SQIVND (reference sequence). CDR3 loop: CASSQGGGSQGELFF. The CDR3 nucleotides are TGTGCCAGTAGCCAGGGGGGAGGGAGCCAAGGGGAGCTGTTTTTT.

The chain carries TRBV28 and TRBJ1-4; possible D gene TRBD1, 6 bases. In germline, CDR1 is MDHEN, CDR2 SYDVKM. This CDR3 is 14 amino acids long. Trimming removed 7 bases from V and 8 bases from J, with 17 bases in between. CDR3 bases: TGTGCCAGCAAAACTGTACAGGGCTACGAAAAACTGTTTTTT. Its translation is CASKTVQGYEKLFF.

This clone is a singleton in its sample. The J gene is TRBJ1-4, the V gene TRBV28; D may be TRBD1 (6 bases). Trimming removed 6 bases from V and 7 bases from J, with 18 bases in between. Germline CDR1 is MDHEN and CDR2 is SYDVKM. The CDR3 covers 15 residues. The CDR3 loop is CASSPGGRGSEKLFF. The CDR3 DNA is TGTGCCAGCAGCCCCGGCGGCAGGGGTAGTGAAAAACTGTTTTTT. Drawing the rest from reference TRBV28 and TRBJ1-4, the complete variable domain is DVKVTQSSRYLVKRTGEKVFLECVQDMDHENMFWYRQDPGLGLRLIYFSYDVKMKEKGDIPEGYSVSREKKERFSLILESASTNQTSMYLCASSPGGRGSEKLFFGSGTQLSVL.

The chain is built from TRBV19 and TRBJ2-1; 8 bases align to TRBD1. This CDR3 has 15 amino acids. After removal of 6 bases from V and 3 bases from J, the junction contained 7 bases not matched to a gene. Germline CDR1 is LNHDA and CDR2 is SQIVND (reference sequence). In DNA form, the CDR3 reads TGTGCCAGTAGCTACCGGACAGGGATCTACAATGAGCAGTTCTTC. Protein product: CASSYRTGIYNEQFF.

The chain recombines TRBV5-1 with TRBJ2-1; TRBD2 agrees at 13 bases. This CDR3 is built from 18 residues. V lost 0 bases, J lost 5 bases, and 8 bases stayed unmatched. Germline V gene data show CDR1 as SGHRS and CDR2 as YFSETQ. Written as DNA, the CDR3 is TGCGCCAGCAGCTTGGACCCAGGACTAGCGGGAGTGGACAATGAGCAGTTCTTC. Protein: CASSLDPGLAGVDNEQFF.

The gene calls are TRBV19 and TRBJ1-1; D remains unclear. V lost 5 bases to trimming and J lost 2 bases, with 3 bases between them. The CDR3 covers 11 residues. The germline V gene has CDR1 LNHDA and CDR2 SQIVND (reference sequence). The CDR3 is CASSLNTEAFF. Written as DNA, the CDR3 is TGTGCCAGTAGTCTAAACACTGAAGCTTTCTTT.

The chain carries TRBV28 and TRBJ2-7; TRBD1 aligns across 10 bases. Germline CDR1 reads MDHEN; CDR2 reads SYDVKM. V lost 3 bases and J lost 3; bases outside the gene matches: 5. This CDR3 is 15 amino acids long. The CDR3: CASSLWTGGGYEQYF. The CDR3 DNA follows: TGTGCCAGCAGTTTGTGGACAGGGGGTGGCTACGAGCAGTACTTC. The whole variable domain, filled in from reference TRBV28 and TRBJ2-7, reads DVKVTQSSRYLVKRTGEKVFLECVQDMDHENMFWYRQDPGLGLRLIYFSYDVKMKEKGDIPEGYSVSREKKERFSLILESASTNQTSMYLCASSLWTGGGYEQYFGPGTRLTVT.

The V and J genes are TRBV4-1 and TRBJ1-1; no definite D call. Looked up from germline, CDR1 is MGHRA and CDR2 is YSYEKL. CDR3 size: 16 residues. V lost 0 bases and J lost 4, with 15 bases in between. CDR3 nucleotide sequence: TGCGCCAGCAGCCAAGAAAAAAGGCGAAGTGGCACTGAAGCTTTCTTT. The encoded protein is CASSQEKRRSGTEAFF.

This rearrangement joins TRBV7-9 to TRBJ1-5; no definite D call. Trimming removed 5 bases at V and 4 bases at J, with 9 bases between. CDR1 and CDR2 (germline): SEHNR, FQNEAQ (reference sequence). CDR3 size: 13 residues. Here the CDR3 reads CASSIGSNQPQHF. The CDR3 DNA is TGTGCCAGCAGCATAGGCTCTAATCAGCCCCAGCATTTT.

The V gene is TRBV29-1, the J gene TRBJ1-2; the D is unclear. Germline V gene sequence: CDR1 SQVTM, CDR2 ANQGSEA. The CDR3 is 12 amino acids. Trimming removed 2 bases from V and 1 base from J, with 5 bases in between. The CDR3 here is CSVEKVNYGYTF. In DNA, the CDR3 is TGCAGCGTTGAAAAGGTTAACTATGGCTACACCTTC.

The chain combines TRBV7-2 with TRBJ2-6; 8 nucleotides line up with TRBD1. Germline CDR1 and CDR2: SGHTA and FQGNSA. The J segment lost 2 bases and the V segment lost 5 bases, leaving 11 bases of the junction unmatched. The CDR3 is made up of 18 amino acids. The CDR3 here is CASSTAVQGAPGANVLTF. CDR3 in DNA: TGTGCCAGCAGCACTGCAGTGCAGGGGGCGCCTGGGGCCAACGTCCTGACTTTC. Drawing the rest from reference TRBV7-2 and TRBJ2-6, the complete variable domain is GAGVSQSPSNKVTEKGKDVELRCDPISGHTALYWYRQSLGQGLEFLIYFQGNSAPDKSGLPSDRFSAERTGGSVSTLTIQRTQQEDSAVYLCASSTAVQGAPGANVLTFGAGSRLTVL.

The CDR3 reads CTSSQDGLAGGISYEQYF. CDR3 nucleotide sequence: TGCACCAGCAGCCAAGATGGACTAGCGGGAGGGATTTCCTACGAGCAGTACTTC. This chain links TRBV1 with TRBJ2-7; TRBD2, the table's D call, was not compared with the DNA. TRBV1 is flagged as a pseudogene. The CDR3 has 18 residues.

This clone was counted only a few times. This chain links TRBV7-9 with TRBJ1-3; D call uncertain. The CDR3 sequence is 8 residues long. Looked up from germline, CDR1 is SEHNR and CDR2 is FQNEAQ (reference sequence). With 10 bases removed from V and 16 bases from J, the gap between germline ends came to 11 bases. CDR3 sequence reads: CAITGFYF. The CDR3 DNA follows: TGTGCCATCACGGGCTTTTATTTT.

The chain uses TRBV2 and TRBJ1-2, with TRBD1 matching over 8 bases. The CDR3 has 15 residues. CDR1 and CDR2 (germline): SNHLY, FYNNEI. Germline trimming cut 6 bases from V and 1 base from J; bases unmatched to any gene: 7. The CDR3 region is CASSQDRGLNYGYTF. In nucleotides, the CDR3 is TGTGCCAGCAGCCAAGACAGGGGCCTTAACTATGGCTACACCTTC.

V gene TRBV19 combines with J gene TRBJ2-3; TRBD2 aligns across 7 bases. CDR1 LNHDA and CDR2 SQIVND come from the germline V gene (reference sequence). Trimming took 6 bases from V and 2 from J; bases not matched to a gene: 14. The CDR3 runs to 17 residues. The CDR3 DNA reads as TGTGCCAGTAGACGGATACATACGGGACTATTCACAGATACGCAGTATTTT. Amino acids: CASRRIHTGLFTDTQYF.

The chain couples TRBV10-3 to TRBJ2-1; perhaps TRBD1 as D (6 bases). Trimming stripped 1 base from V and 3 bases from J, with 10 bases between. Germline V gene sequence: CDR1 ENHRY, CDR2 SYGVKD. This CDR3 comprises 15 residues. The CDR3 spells CAISEWGHGYNEQFF. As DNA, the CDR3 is TGTGCCATCAGTGAGTGGGGGCACGGCTACAATGAGCAGTTCTTC.

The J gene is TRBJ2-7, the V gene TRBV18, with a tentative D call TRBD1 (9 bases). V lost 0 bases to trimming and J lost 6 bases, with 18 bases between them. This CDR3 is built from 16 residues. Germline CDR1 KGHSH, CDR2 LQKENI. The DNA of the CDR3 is TGTGCCAGCTCACCACCTAGCGGGACAGGGTTTTCCGAGCAGTACTTC. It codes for CASSPPSGTGFSEQYF.

CDR3 nucleotide sequence: TGTGCCAGCAGCTGGGGGACAGGGGGCACCTTGGAGACCCAGTACTTC. The encoded protein is CASSWGTGGTLETQYF. V is TRBV7-9 and J is TRBJ2-5, with 12 positions matching TRBD1. This CDR3 has 16 amino acids. The germline V gene has CDR1 SEHNR and CDR2 FQNEAQ (reference sequence). The junction had 8 bases not matched to a gene; V was cut back by 4 bases and J by 5 bases.

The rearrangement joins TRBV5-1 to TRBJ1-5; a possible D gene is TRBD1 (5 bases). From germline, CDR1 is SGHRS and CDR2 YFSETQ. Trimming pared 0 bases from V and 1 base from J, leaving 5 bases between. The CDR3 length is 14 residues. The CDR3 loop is CASSLEGSNQPQHF. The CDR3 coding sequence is TGCGCCAGCAGCTTGGAGGGGAGCAATCAGCCCCAGCATTTT.

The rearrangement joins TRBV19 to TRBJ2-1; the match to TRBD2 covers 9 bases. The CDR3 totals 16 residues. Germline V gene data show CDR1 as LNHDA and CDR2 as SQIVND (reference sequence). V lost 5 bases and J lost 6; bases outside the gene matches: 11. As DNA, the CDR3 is TGTGCCAGTAGTCCCAGGACTAGCGCAGAGGGCAATGAGCAGTTCTTC. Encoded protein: CASSPRTSAEGNEQFF.